This TCR beta chain was sequenced during a study of early T cells in non-severe SARS-CoV-2 infection. Study-wide context: Sequenced material consisted of bulk RNA (from unsorted whole blood), and chains were unpaired. The study's findings and limits: Matching against VDJdb likely underestimated virus-specific expansions, favoring anti-spike CD8.

Individual cDNA molecules were tagged with unique molecular identifiers. TCRdb recomputed calls from the 5' RACE reads with MiXCR, one row per CDR3 protein. In the table there are roughly 68,000 distinct CDR3 sequences, just under 5% of which are singletons. This clonotype was recorded at least ten times. Its specificity is unknown. J gave up 8 bases and V 4 bases, and 4 bases lay outside the gene matches. The CDR3 totals 14 residues. From germline, CDR1 is LGHDT and CDR2 YNNKEL (reference sequence). The clonotype comes from an adult who was a healthcare worker with PCR-confirmed SARS-CoV-2 infection or an uninfected control (not recorded which). The specimen was whole blood. The chain uses TRBV3-1 and TRBJ2-1; TRBD2 matches 11 bases. CDR3 loop: CASSPSGRYDEQFF. The CDR3 region has the DNA TGTGCCAGCAGCCCTAGCGGGAGGTACGATGAGCAGTTCTTC.